Listed here are 18 T cell receptor beta chains from one sample, sequenced in a study of blood T cells in healthy people across ages. The second PCR ran roughly 7 to 12 cycles with a sample-barcoded 5' primer and J-beta primers. One entry per CDR3 protein results from TCRdb running MiXCR on the 5' RACE reads. The data hold around 1.5 million distinct CDR3 sequences, with almost 60% observed a single time. Sequenced: blood. These receptors came from a man younger than 35 in good health.

The chain joins TRBV3-1 to TRBJ2-4; TRBD2 matches 9 bases. Germline loops: CDR1 LGHDT, CDR2 YNNKEL (reference sequence). V dropped 3 bases and J dropped 8; count of bases not matched to a gene: 5. This CDR3 has 14 residues. The CDR3 nucleotides read TGTGCCAGCAGCCAGTCGGTAGCGGGAGACATTCAGTACTTC. It encodes CASSQSVAGDIQYF.

This clonotype was detected only a few times. The chain uses TRBV12-3 or TRBV12-4 and TRBJ2-7, with 9 bases that match TRBD1. With 5 bases clipped from V and 0 bases from J, the junction kept 5 bases outside the gene matches. The CDR3 runs 15 residues. CDR3 sequence: CASSRGQGLSYEQYF. CDR3 in DNA: TGTGCCAGCAGTCGGGGACAGGGTCTCTCCTACGAGCAGTACTTC.

This clonotype was counted between two and nine times. The J gene is TRBJ2-5, the V gene TRBV20-1, with 9 bases lining up with TRBD2. CDR3 size: 17 residues. Germline CDR1 DFQATT, CDR2 SNEGSKA (reference sequence). Unmatched junction bases numbered 8, after V lost 0 bases and J lost 0 bases. The CDR3 loop reads CSARDSRLAGYQETQYF. For the CDR3, the DNA is TGCAGTGCTAGAGATTCCCGCCTAGCGGGGTACCAAGAGACCCAGTACTTC.

The gene calls are TRBV7-2 and TRBJ1-6; D unclear. The CDR3 is made up of 15 amino acids. The V and J ends lost 3 bases and 9 bases respectively, with 15 bases between them. The germline V gene has CDR1 SGHTA and CDR2 FQGNSA. For the CDR3, the DNA is TGTGCCAGCAGCTTCCTTCAAAGGGAAGGTTCACCCCTCCACTTT. It yields the protein CASSFLQREGSPLHF. Filled out from reference TRBV7-2 and TRBJ1-6, the complete variable domain reads GAGVSQSPSNKVTEKGKDVELRCDPISGHTALYWYRQSLGQGLEFLIYFQGNSAPDKSGLPSDRFSAERTGGSVSTLTIQRTQQEDSAVYLCASSFLQREGSPLHFGNGTRLTVT.

This clonotype was counted ten times or more. The chain recombines TRBV27 with TRBJ2-7; possible D gene TRBD1, 5 bases. CDR3 length: 11 residues. Trimming took off 6 bases at V and 6 bases at J, with 9 bases between the two ends. Germline V gene sequence: CDR1 MNHEY, CDR2 SMNVEV (reference sequence). CDR3: CASSLGAEQYF. The CDR3 DNA follows: TGTGCCAGCAGCTTAGGGGCCGAGCAGTACTTC.

This sequence joins TRBV20-1 and TRBJ2-1; no definite D call. The CDR3 sequence is 9 residues long. Per the germline V gene, CDR1 is DFQATT and CDR2 is SNEGSKA (reference sequence). Trimming took 7 bases from V and 7 from J, leaving 5 bases between them. The CDR3 region is CSGRNEQFF. The CDR3 nucleotides are TGCAGTGGCCGAAATGAGCAGTTCTTC.

This clonotype was seen repeatedly, ten times or more. The CDR3 protein is CASSFGQDYEQYF. In nucleotides, the CDR3 is TGTGCCAGCAGCTTCGGGCAAGATTACGAGCAGTACTTC. V and J are TRBV27 and TRBJ2-7, with unresolved D. Trimming stripped 6 bases from V and 4 bases from J, with 13 bases between. Germline loops: CDR1 MNHEY, CDR2 SMNVEV (reference sequence). The CDR3 runs 13 residues.

The V call is TRBV10-3, the J call TRBJ1-2; perhaps TRBD1 as D (5 bases). Germline CDR1 is ENHRY and CDR2 is SYGVKD. CDR3 length: 14 amino acids. The germline V and J ends were trimmed by 0 bases and 7 bases, with 12 bases remaining between them. The CDR3 DNA follows: TGTGCCATCAGTGAGTCGCCCCAGGGCTCTGGCTACACCTTC. This encodes CAISESPQGSGYTF.

Only a few counts were recorded for this clonotype. The chain uses TRBV7-9 and TRBJ2-1, with D perhaps TRBD2 (5 bases). This CDR3 is built from 12 residues. The germline CDR1 and CDR2 sequences are SEHNR and FQNEAQ (reference sequence). Trimming took 4 bases from V and 9 from J, leaving 10 bases between them. CDR3 nucleotide sequence: TGTGCCAGCAGCTCCCCGAGGGCTGAGCAGTTCTTC. Amino acids: CASSSPRAEQFF.

This clonotype was recorded a few times. The chain joins TRBV4-1 to TRBJ2-7, with 9 bases identical to TRBD1. Trimming cost V 3 bases and J 5 bases; bases outside gene matches: 11. The germline CDR1 and CDR2 sequences are MGHRA and YSYEKL. This CDR3 region has 16 residues. The CDR3 coding sequence is TGCGCCAGCAGCCACCTACTCCGGGACAGGGCTCACGAGCAGTACTTC. This codes for CASSHLLRDRAHEQYF.

The rearrangement links TRBV10-3 to TRBJ2-1; D unresolved. Trimming left V 0 bases short and J 8 bases short, with 8 bases between. The CDR3 extends over 13 amino acids. Looked up from germline, CDR1 is ENHRY and CDR2 is SYGVKD. Written as DNA, the CDR3 is TGTGCCATCAGTGAGTCCATGTGGGATGAGCAGTTCTTC. This codes for CAISESMWDEQFF.

This clonotype was observed a handful of times. This sequence joins TRBV10-3 and TRBJ2-3, with D possibly being TRBD1 or TRBD2 (5 bases each). This CDR3 spans 14 amino acids. The germline V gene encodes CDR1 ENHRY and CDR2 SYGVKD. Trimming removed 6 bases from V and 0 bases from J, with 10 bases in between. CDR3 sequence: CAIRGTPSTDTQYF. DNA of the CDR3: TGTGCCATCAGAGGGACCCCTAGCACAGATACGCAGTATTTT.

There are a few counts of this clonotype. The V gene is TRBV5-1, the J gene TRBJ2-3, with D possibly being TRBD1 (5 bases). Germline V gene lookup returns CDR1 SGHRS and CDR2 YFSETQ. Trimming pared 4 bases from V and 5 bases from J, leaving 14 bases between. This CDR3 spans 14 amino acids. In DNA, the CDR3 is TGCGCCAGCAGCCCTCGACTGCAGGGAGATACGCAGTATTTT. It is translated as CASSPRLQGDTQYF.

This clonotype was detected a few times. This chain joins TRBV20-1 and TRBJ2-7; no clear D. The CDR3 contains 11 residues. Trimming took 3 bases from V and 4 from J, leaving 7 bases between them. Germline V CDR1 and CDR2: DFQATT, SNEGSKA (reference sequence). The DNA for the CDR3 is TGCAGTGCTAGGACCTATTACGAGCAGTACTTC. Amino acids: CSARTYYEQYF.

CDR3 coding DNA: TGCGCCAGCAGCCAAGAGTTCAGGGAAAGTGAGACCCAGTACTTC. This codes for CASSQEFRESETQYF. The genes are TRBV4-3 and TRBJ2-5, with a possible D match to TRBD1 (5 bases). There are 15 residues in the CDR3. Germline CDR1 is LGHNA and CDR2 is YSLEER. Trimming took off 0 bases at V and 5 bases at J, with 13 bases between the two ends.

V gene TRBV21-1 combines with J gene TRBJ1-2; the table assigns TRBD1, which was not confirmed against the DNA. TRBV21-1 is a pseudogene locus. This CDR3 has 15 residues. The CDR3 nucleotides read TGTGCCAGCAGCACGTCGAAGGGACAGGGTTGTGGCTACACCTTC. Translating gives CASSTSKGQGCGYTF.

J is TRBJ2-5 and V is TRBV4-1, with D maybe TRBD2 (5 bases). Per germline, CDR1 MGHRA and CDR2 YSYEKL. CDR3 length: 15 amino acids. Trimming removed 2 bases at V and 9 bases at J, with 19 bases between. Written as DNA, the CDR3 is TGCGCCAGCAGCCAACTACGGGCCTTGGGAGCGGCCCAGTACTTC. Its translation is CASSQLRALGAAQYF.

The table lists this clonotype with a few counts. This rearrangement joins TRBV27 to TRBJ2-1; 15 nucleotides line up with TRBD2. Germline lookup yields CDR1 MNHEY and CDR2 SMNVEV (reference sequence). CDR3 length: 15 residues. V gave up 5 bases and J gave up 8 bases; unmatched junction bases: 4. The CDR3 DNA follows: TGTGCCAGCAGTGACGGACTAGCGGGAGGGGATGAGCAGTTCTTC. Translation gives CASSDGLAGGDEQFF.